Listed below are T cell receptor beta chains from one sample, sequenced in a study of beta chain features in type 1 diabetes. Sequenced by immunoSEQ multiplex PCR; TCRdb stores in-frame clones only, minus some. The sample contains 450,000 to 600,000 clones, roughly 31% of which appear only once. Input material: naive CD4+ T cells from blood. Source of these receptors: a man younger than 35 in good health. Both conserved end residues are part of each CDR3. A D gene is named only where the DNA matches it firmly. Clone size appears in some rows only: once, few, many, or a class for an expanded clone.

size: few
V: TRBV29-1
J: TRBJ2-7
D: TRBD1
CDR3: CSVMRGPREQYF
DNA: TGCAGCGTGATGAGGGGGCCTCGCGAGCAGTACTTC

size: NA
V: TRBV15
J: TRBJ2-2
D: NA
CDR3: CATSRDLSDGELFF
DNA: TGTGCCACCAGCAGAGATTTAAGCGACGGGGAGCTGTTTTTT

size: NA
V: TRBV18
J: TRBJ1-4
D: TRBD1
CDR3: CASQRTGTNEKLFF
DNA: TGTGCCAGCCAGAGGACAGGGACTAATGAAAAACTGTTTTTT

size: NA
V: TRBV5-1
J: TRBJ2-7
D: NA
CDR3: CASSLGASGGEQYF
DNA: TGCGCCAGCAGCTTGGGGGCCAGTGGCGGCGAGCAGTACTTC

size: NA
V: TRBV10-3
J: TRBJ2-1
D: NA
CDR3: CAISDYDRNNEQFF
DNA: TGTGCCATCAGCGACTACGACCGAAACAATGAGCAGTTCTTC

size: NA
V: TRBV29-1
J: TRBJ2-3
D: NA
CDR3: CSVGGTLTTDTQYF
DNA: TGCAGCGTTGGGGGCACTCTCACCACAGATACGCAGTATTTT

size: NA
V: TRBV30
J: TRBJ2-1
D: NA
CDR3: CAWSSGGNEQFF
DNA: TGTGCCTGGAGTTCAGGCGGCAATGAGCAGTTCTTC

size: NA
V: TRBV11-2
J: TRBJ2-1
D: NA
CDR3: CASREGTYNEQFF
DNA: TGTGCCAGCAGAGAAGGTACCTACAATGAGCAGTTCTTC

size: few
V: TRBV10-3
J: TRBJ2-7
D: NA
CDR3: CAISDETLYEQYF
DNA: TGTGCCATCAGTGACGAGACACTCTACGAGCAGTACTTC

size: NA
V: TRBV2
J: TRBJ1-1
D: NA
CDR3: CASSAQATEAFF
DNA: TGTGCCAGCAGTGCACAGGCCACTGAAGCTTTCTTT

size: NA
V: TRBV7-8
J: TRBJ1-4
D: NA
CDR3: CASSLNAPATNEKLFF
DNA: TGTGCCAGCAGCCTAAACGCTCCTGCAACTAATGAAAAACTGTTTTTT

size: NA
V: TRBV18
J: TRBJ2-3
D: TRBD2
CDR3: CASSPVAGTSTDTQYF
DNA: TGTGCCAGCTCACCGGTAGCGGGCACTAGCACAGATACGCAGTATTTT

size: few
V: TRBV29-1
J: TRBJ2-3
D: TRBD1
CDR3: CSVEGSGQISTDTQYF
DNA: TGCAGCGTTGAAGGGTCGGGACAGATCAGCACAGATACGCAGTATTTT

size: few
V: TRBV13
J: TRBJ2-5
D: TRBD2
CDR3: CASSHWGLAEVGGETQYF
DNA: TGTGCCAGCAGCCACTGGGGACTAGCGGAAGTCGGGGGTGAGACCCAGTACTTC

size: NA
V: TRBV9
J: TRBJ1-1
D: NA
CDR3: CASSPHVDMNTEAFF
DNA: TGTGCCAGCAGCCCCCATGTCGACATGAACACTGAAGCTTTCTTT

size: few
V: TRBV6-1
J: TRBJ2-7
D: TRBD1
CDR3: CASSKRQGPSDEQYF
DNA: TGTGCCAGCAGTAAAAGACAGGGACCCTCCGACGAGCAGTACTTC

size: NA
V: TRBV10-1
J: TRBJ2-2
D: NA
CDR3: CASSDQNTGELFF
DNA: TGCGCCAGCAGTGACCAGAACACCGGGGAGCTGTTTTTT

size: NA
V: TRBV18
J: TRBJ2-1
D: TRBD2
CDR3: CASSLLAGEIYNEQFF
DNA: TGTGCCAGCTCACTATTAGCGGGAGAGATATACAATGAGCAGTTCTTC

size: NA
V: TRBV29-1
J: TRBJ2-2
D: TRBD1
CDR3: CSATGAGNTGELFF
DNA: TGCAGTGCCACAGGGGCCGGGAACACCGGGGAGCTGTTTTTT

size: NA
V: TRBV5-1
J: TRBJ2-2
D: NA
CDR3: CASSLAHLGGTGELFF
DNA: TGCGCCAGCAGCTTGGCACACCTTGGTGGGACCGGGGAGCTGTTTTTT

size: NA
V: TRBV7-9
J: TRBJ1-1
D: NA
CDR3: CASSFSALNTEAFF
DNA: TGTGCCAGCAGCTTTTCCGCGTTGAACACTGAAGCTTTCTTT

size: NA
V: TRBV11-2
J: TRBJ2-3
D: NA
CDR3: CASSPSGSSTDTQYF
DNA: TGTGCCAGCAGCCCCAGCGGGTCTAGCACAGATACGCAGTATTTT

size: NA
V: TRBV30
J: TRBJ2-1
D: NA
CDR3: CAWTTGYEQFF
DNA: TGTGCCTGGACCACCGGCTATGAGCAGTTCTTC

size: once
V: TRBV7-3
J: TRBJ2-3
D: TRBD1
CDR3: CASSSGQGPGADTQYF
DNA: TGTGCCAGCAGCTCGGGACAGGGACCCGGGGCAGATACGCAGTATTTT

size: NA
V: TRBV16
J: TRBJ2-1
D: NA
CDR3: CASSQIIDPEQFF
DNA: TGTGCCAGCAGCCAAATCATAGATCCTGAGCAGTTCTTC

size: once
V: TRBV5-4
J: TRBJ2-7
D: TRBD2
CDR3: CASRSLAGGGREQYF
DNA: TGTGCCAGCAGAAGTCTTGCGGGAGGAGGGCGCGAGCAGTACTTC

size: few
V: TRBV2
J: TRBJ2-3
D: NA
CDR3: CASNRVFDTQYF
DNA: TGTGCCAGCAACAGGGTATTTGATACGCAGTATTTT

size: few
V: TRBV30
J: TRBJ2-2
D: NA
CDR3: CAWSAAGQPRAGTGELFF
DNA: TGTGCCTGGAGTGCAGCAGGGCAGCCAAGGGCTGGCACCGGGGAGCTGTTTTTT

size: NA
V: TRBV18
J: TRBJ2-7
D: TRBD2
CDR3: CASSPGTRISYEQYF
DNA: TGTGCCAGCTCACCCGGGACTAGGATCTCCTACGAGCAGTACTTC

size: NA
V: TRBV13
J: TRBJ2-1
D: NA
CDR3: CASSQVYGDNEQFF
DNA: TGTGCCAGCAGCCAGGTTTATGGGGACAATGAGCAGTTCTTC

size: few
V: TRBV10-3
J: TRBJ2-5
D: NA
CDR3: CAIRGGGEETQYF
DNA: TGTGCCATCAGGGGCGGTGGGGAAGAGACCCAGTACTTC

size: NA
V: TRBV25-1
J: TRBJ2-1
D: NA
CDR3: CASRADSNFNEQFF
DNA: TGTGCCAGCAGGGCGGACAGCAATTTCAATGAGCAGTTCTTC

size: few
V: TRBV2
J: TRBJ2-1
D: NA
CDR3: CASSVWNEQFF
DNA: TGTGCCAGCAGTGTGTGGAATGAGCAGTTCTTC

size: NA
V: TRBV7-2
J: TRBJ2-3
D: NA
CDR3: CASSSFYGETPDTQYF
DNA: TGTGCCAGCAGTTCCTTTTATGGGGAGACGCCAGATACGCAGTATTTT

size: few
V: TRBV4-2
J: TRBJ2-1
D: TRBD2
CDR3: CASSPSGTENEQFF
DNA: TGTGCCAGCAGCCCCAGCGGGACTGAAAATGAGCAGTTCTTC

size: NA
V: TRBV29-1
J: TRBJ2-1
D: NA
CDR3: CSVDSRDGGWEQFF
DNA: TGCAGCGTTGACTCCCGGGACGGGGGCTGGGAGCAGTTCTTC

size: few
V: TRBV15
J: TRBJ2-5
D: TRBD2
CDR3: CATSRVTGGPETQYF
DNA: TGTGCCACCAGCAGAGTGACGGGAGGGCCGGAGACCCAGTACTTC

size: NA
V: TRBV6-1
J: TRBJ2-3
D: TRBD2
CDR3: CASRKAGPTDTQYF
DNA: TGTGCCAGCAGGAAAGCGGGGCCCACAGATACGCAGTATTTT

size: NA
V: TRBV6-5
J: TRBJ2-3
D: NA
CDR3: CASGWRGTDTQYF
DNA: TGTGCCAGCGGGTGGAGGGGCACAGATACGCAGTATTTT

size: NA
V: TRBV25-1
J: TRBJ1-5
D: TRBD1
CDR3: CASSHRGTYQPQHF
DNA: TGTGCCAGCAGTCACAGGGGGACATATCAGCCCCAGCATTTT